This is a list of T cell receptor beta chains from one sample in a study of blood T cell repertoires in COVID-19. Measured with immunoSEQ multiplex PCR; TCRdb has only the in-frame clones, and not every one. The data show 140,000 to 150,000 clones, with roughly 86% seen just once and roughly 15% held by the top ten. The sequenced sample consisted of peripheral blood. Receptors were obtained from a human donor with acute or convalescent COVID-19. The donor label of this sample is uncertain. The CDR3 runs from the conserved cysteine through the conserved F or W. The D gene is left open where the match is weak. Clone size, where shown, is once, few, many, or a class for clones that have expanded.

j_gene | v_gene | abundance | d_gene | CDR3nt | CDR3aa
TRBJ1-6 | TRBV30 | few | NA | TGTGCCTGGAGTGACAACTTCAGTCACGGGAATTCACCCCTCCACTTT | CAWSDNFSHGNSPLHF
TRBJ2-7 | TRBV4-1 | NA | NA | TGCGCCAGCAGCCACTCCCTTACAGGGAGCGACGAGCAGTACTTC | CASSHSLTGSDEQYF
TRBJ2-2 | TRBV19 | few | TRBD2 | TGTGCCAGTAGTTCCCCTCGACTAGCGGGGGCCACCGGGGAGCTGTTTTTT | CASSSPRLAGATGELFF
TRBJ2-2 | TRBV4-1 | few | NA | TGCGCCAGCAGCCCCCTCCGGACATTTTCGAACACCGGGGAGCTGTTTTTT | CASSPLRTFSNTGELFF
TRBJ2-5 | TRBV14 | NA | TRBD2 | TGTGCCAGCAGCCGGGGACTAGCGGGGGAGACCCAGTACTTC | CASSRGLAGETQYF
TRBJ1-4 | TRBV12-5 | NA | TRBD1 | TGTGCTAGTGGTCGCGGGACAGGCGGAACAACTAATGAAAAACTGTTTTTT | CASGRGTGGTTNEKLFF
TRBJ1-6 | TRBV12-3/TRBV12-4 | NA | TRBD1 | TGTGCCAGCTCCCTTACAGGGGGATCACCCCTCCACTTT | CASSLTGGSPLHF
TRBJ2-1 | TRBV30 | NA | TRBD1 | TGTGCCTGGACCTACAAGGGACAGGGGGTTGCTGAGCAGTTCTTC | CAWTYKGQGVAEQFF
TRBJ2-3 | TRBV6-2/TRBV6-3 | NA | NA | TGTGCCAGCAGTTATGCGGGGGCGGAGGATACGCAGTATTTT | CASSYAGAEDTQYF
TRBJ1-1 | TRBV5-8 | NA | TRBD1 | TGTGCCAGCAGCTTTCAGGGGACAGGTAGCACTGAAGCTTTCTTT | CASSFQGTGSTEAFF
TRBJ1-6 | TRBV7-9 | NA | NA | TGTGCCAGCAGCCAGGGGTATAATTCACCCCTCCACTTT | CASSQGYNSPLHF
TRBJ2-6 | TRBV9 | NA | NA | TGTGCCAGCGACCGGGAGACTGGGGCCAACGTCCTGACTTTC | CASDRETGANVLTF
TRBJ2-3 | TRBV11-2 | NA | NA | TGTGCCAGCAGCTTTCTAACCACAGATACGCAGTATTTT | CASSFLTTDTQYF
TRBJ1-3 | TRBV19 | NA | TRBD1 | TGTGCCAGTAGTATCCCGGGACAGCACTCTGGAAACACCATATATTTT | CASSIPGQHSGNTIYF
TRBJ1-2 | TRBV5-1 | once | TRBD1 | TGCGCCAGCAGCTTGGGGACAGGGGGCGCGACCCTCAGTGGCTACACCTTC | CASSLGTGGATLSGYTF
TRBJ1-3 | TRBV6-5 | NA | TRBD1 | TGTGCCAGCAGCCAAGACAGGGGGGGAGGAAACACCATATATTTT | CASSQDRGGGNTIYF
TRBJ1-3 | TRBV25-1 | NA | NA | TGTGCCAGCAGTGAATATGATAGGGGCTCTGGAAACACCATATATTTT | CASSEYDRGSGNTIYF
TRBJ1-1 | TRBV6-6 | NA | TRBD1 | TGTGCCAGCAGTTATAGGACAGGGGCTGAAGCTTTCTTT | CASSYRTGAEAFF
TRBJ2-1 | TRBV10-3 | NA | TRBD2 | TGTGCCATCAGTGAGAACGGGGGGGCCGGATATGAGCAGTTCTTC | CAISENGGAGYEQFF
TRBJ1-4 | TRBV15 | NA | NA | TGTGCCACCAGCAGAGATTTAGCCGGGGTCGAAAAACTGTTTTTT | CATSRDLAGVEKLFF
TRBJ1-5 | TRBV29-1 | NA | TRBD1 | TGCAGCGTTGGGACAGGGGGCGAACAGCCCCAGCATTTT | CSVGTGGEQPQHF
TRBJ1-2 | TRBV11-1 | NA | TRBD1 | TGTGCCAGCAGCTTTGGACAGGCAACCTATGGCTACACCTTC | CASSFGQATYGYTF
TRBJ1-2 | TRBV29-1 | NA | NA | TGCAGCGTTGAACCGCCGGGAGGGCACGCCTATGGCTACACCTTC | CSVEPPGGHAYGYTF
TRBJ2-1 | TRBV5-5 | NA | TRBD1 | TGTGCCAGCAGCTTGGGGGGACAGGTGGTTGAGCAGTTCTTC | CASSLGGQVVEQFF
TRBJ1-2 | TRBV5-1 | few | TRBD1 | TGCGCCAGCAGCTTGGTAGGCGGACAGGGGATCTATGGCTACACCTTC | CASSLVGGQGIYGYTF
TRBJ2-3 | TRBV5-1 | NA | TRBD2 | TGCGCCAGCAGCTTGGTCAGCGGGGGACCATGGGATACGCAGTATTTT | CASSLVSGGPWDTQYF
TRBJ1-3 | TRBV7-9 | once | NA | TGTGCCACCGGGAGAAACTCTGGAAACACCATATATTTT | CATGRNSGNTIYF
TRBJ2-3 | TRBV10-3 | few | TRBD2 | TGTGCCATCAGTGAGCCCGCGGGGGGAGGGACAGATACGCAGTATTTT | CAISEPAGGGTDTQYF
TRBJ2-7 | TRBV10-3 | NA | NA | TGTGCCATCAGTGACCCCTTGGGCCCACGGACCTACGAGCAGTACTTC | CAISDPLGPRTYEQYF
TRBJ2-7 | TRBV19 | NA | NA | TGTGCCAGTAGTATCGGAGGGTTGCCTACCTACGAGCAGTACTTC | CASSIGGLPTYEQYF
TRBJ2-7 | TRBV4-2 | NA | NA | TGTGCCAGCAGCCCTGACTCAATTCCCTCCTACGAGCAGTACTTC | CASSPDSIPSYEQYF
TRBJ1-6 | TRBV2 | NA | NA | TGTGCCAGCAAACTGGACAGAATAAATTCACCCCTCCACTTT | CASKLDRINSPLHF
TRBJ1-6 | TRBV2 | NA | TRBD1 | TGTGCCAGCAGGGAACCGGGACAGAGTAATTCACCCCTCCACTTT | CASREPGQSNSPLHF
TRBJ1-5 | TRBV7-2 | NA | TRBD1 | TGTGCCAGCAGCTATCAGGGGGTCAATCAGCCCCAGCATTTT | CASSYQGVNQPQHF
TRBJ2-3 | TRBV29-1 | NA | NA | TGCAGCGTTGAAATCGGGGGACGGGATACGCAGTATTTT | CSVEIGGRDTQYF
TRBJ1-5 | TRBV6-2/TRBV6-3 | few | TRBD1 | TGTGCCAGCAGTTACGGGGACAGGGGCGCTGGTCAGCCCCAGCATTTT | CASSYGDRGAGQPQHF
TRBJ2-5 | TRBV5-1 | NA | NA | TGCGCCAGCAGCCCTGGGACAAACGAAGAGACCCAGTACTTC | CASSPGTNEETQYF
TRBJ1-6 | TRBV6-5 | NA | NA | TGTGCCAGCAGTTACGGGTGGAGTTCACCCCTCCACTTT | CASSYGWSSPLHF
TRBJ1-3 | TRBV11-2 | few | TRBD1 | TGTGCCAGCAGCCTGACAGGGGGAACTGGAAACACCATATATTTT | CASSLTGGTGNTIYF
TRBJ1-2 | TRBV29-1 | NA | NA | TGCAGCGTCCCGCGGGGGGAACAGAACTATGGCTACACCTTC | CSVPRGEQNYGYTF
TRBJ2-2 | TRBV6-2/TRBV6-3 | NA | TRBD2 | TGTGCCAGCAGTTACCAGCGGGGCACCGGGGAGCTGTTTTTT | CASSYQRGTGELFF
TRBJ1-2 | TRBV7-9 | NA | NA | TGTGCCAGCAGCTTAGCGGTACAGCCGAACTATGGCTACACCTTC | CASSLAVQPNYGYTF
TRBJ1-2 | TRBV16 | NA | NA | TGTGCCAGCAGCCAATCGGGGGAGGGAGGCGGCTACACCTTC | CASSQSGEGGGYTF
TRBJ1-2 | TRBV2 | NA | TRBD1 | TGTGCCAACAGTCCACCGGGACAGCCCTATGGCTACACCTTC | CANSPPGQPYGYTF
TRBJ1-3 | TRBV5-1 | NA | NA | TGCGCCAGCAGCGCATCCTCTAGCTCTGGAAACACCATATATTTT | CASSASSSSGNTIYF
TRBJ2-3 | TRBV10-1 | NA | NA | TGCGCCAGCAACGAGTTTAGAGCTAGCACAGATACGCAGTATTTT | CASNEFRASTDTQYF
TRBJ2-7 | TRBV10-1 | NA | TRBD1 | TGCGCCAGCAGTCTGGACAGGGTCCACGAGCAGTACTTC | CASSLDRVHEQYF